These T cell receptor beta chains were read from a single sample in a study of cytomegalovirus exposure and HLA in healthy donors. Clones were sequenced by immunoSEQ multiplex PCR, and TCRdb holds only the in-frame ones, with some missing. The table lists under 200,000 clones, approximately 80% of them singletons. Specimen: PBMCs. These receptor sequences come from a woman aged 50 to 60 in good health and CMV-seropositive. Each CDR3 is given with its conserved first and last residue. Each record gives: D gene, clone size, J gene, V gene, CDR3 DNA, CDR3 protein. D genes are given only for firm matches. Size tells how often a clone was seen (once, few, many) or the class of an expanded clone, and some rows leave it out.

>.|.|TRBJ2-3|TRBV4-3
TGCGCCAGCAGCCAAACCGACTACACAGATACGCAGTATTTT
CASSQTDYTDTQYF
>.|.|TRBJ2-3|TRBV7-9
TGTGCCAGCAGCTTATTCGGGGGCACAGATACGCAGTATTTT
CASSLFGGTDTQYF
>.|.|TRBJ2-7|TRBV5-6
TGTGCCAGCAGCTTGCTAGGCAGCCAGAGCTCCTACGAGCAGTACTTC
CASSLLGSQSSYEQYF
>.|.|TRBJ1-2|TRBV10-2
TGCGCCAGCAGTGAGTCGACTGGCGGGTTAAGGGGCTACACCTTC
CASSESTGGLRGYTF
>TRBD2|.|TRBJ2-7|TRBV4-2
TGTGCCAGCAGCCAAGTTGGGACTAGCGGAGCGGAGCAGTACTTC
CASSQVGTSGAEQYF
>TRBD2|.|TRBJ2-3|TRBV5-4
TGTGCCAGCAGCTTACTAGCGGGGGTGGCCGATACGCAGTATTTT
CASSLLAGVADTQYF
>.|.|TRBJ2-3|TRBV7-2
TGTGCCAGCAGCTTAGTTAGTCTCTACACAGATACGCAGTATTTT
CASSLVSLYTDTQYF
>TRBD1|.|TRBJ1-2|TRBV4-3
TGCGCCAGCAGCCACCCGGGACAGGGGCTCTATGGCTACACCTTC
CASSHPGQGLYGYTF
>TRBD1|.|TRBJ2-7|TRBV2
TGTGCCAGCACTTTACAGGGGGACTCCTACGAGCAGTACTTC
CASTLQGDSYEQYF
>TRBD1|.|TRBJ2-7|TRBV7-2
TGTGCCAGCAGCTTCGGACAGGGTAACGAGCAGTACTTC
CASSFGQGNEQYF
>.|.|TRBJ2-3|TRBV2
TGTGCCACCACCCCCGGTGATACGCAGTATTTT
CATTPGDTQYF
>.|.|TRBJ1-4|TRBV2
TGTGCCAGCATTTCCACAGGGAAAAAACTGTTTTTT
CASISTGKKLFF
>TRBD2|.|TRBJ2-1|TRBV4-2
TGTGCCAGCAGCCAAGCGCTGGGCACGCCTAGCGGGAATGAGCAGTTCTTC
CASSQALGTPSGNEQFF
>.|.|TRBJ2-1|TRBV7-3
TGTGCCAGCAGCTTAGGGAGCAGCTCCTACAATGAGCAGTTCTTC
CASSLGSSSYNEQFF
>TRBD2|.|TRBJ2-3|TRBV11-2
TGTGCCAGCAGCTTAGGAGCGGGAGGGGCGCAGTATTTT
CASSLGAGGAQYF
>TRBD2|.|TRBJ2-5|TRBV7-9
TGTGCCAGCAGCCTGCTAGCGGGGGGGCTAGAGACCCAGTACTTC
CASSLLAGGLETQYF
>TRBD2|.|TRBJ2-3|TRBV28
TGTGCCAGCAGTTTCCTCATACTAGCGGGAGACACAGATACGCAGTATTTT
CASSFLILAGDTDTQYF
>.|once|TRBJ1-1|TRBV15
TGTGCCACCAGCAGCGTGGAAAGCGTTGCTTTCTTT
CATSSVESVAFF
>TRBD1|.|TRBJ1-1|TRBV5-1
TGCGCCAGCAGCTTCCGAGACAGGGGATATTCTGAAGCTTTCTTT
CASSFRDRGYSEAFF
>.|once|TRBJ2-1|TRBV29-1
TGCAGCGTGGGGGGGCCCTACAATGAGCAGTTCTTC
CSVGGPYNEQFF
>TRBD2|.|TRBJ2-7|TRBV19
TGTGCCAGTAGTGAAGGACTAGCGGGAGCCCGTGACTACGAGCAGTACTTC
CASSEGLAGARDYEQYF
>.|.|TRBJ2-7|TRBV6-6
TGTGCCAGCAGCTCCCCCGGACAGATCTACGAGCAGTACTTC
CASSSPGQIYEQYF
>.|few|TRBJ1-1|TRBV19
TGTGCCAGTAAGGGGGTTTTACTGTATCACGCTGAAGCTTTCTTT
CASKGVLLYHAEAFF
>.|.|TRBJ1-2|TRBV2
TGTGCCAGCAGTTCTCAGGGGTCGTCGGGCTACACCTTC
CASSSQGSSGYTF
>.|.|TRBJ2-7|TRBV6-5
TGTGCCAGCAGTTACGAACAGTCCTACGAGCAGTACTTC
CASSYEQSYEQYF
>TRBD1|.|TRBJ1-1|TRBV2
TGTGCCAGCAGACCTCGACAGGGATTGAACACTGAAGCTTTCTTT
CASRPRQGLNTEAFF
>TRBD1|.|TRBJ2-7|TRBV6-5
TGTGCCAGCAGTTACGGAGGGACAGGGGTATACGAGCAGTACTTC
CASSYGGTGVYEQYF
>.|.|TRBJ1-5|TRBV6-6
TGTGCCAGCAGCAACCCAGGGGTAGGTCAGCCCCAGCATTTT
CASSNPGVGQPQHF
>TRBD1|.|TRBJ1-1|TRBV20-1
TGCAGTGCTGCTAGACAGGGCCCTTTCTTT
CSAARQGPFF
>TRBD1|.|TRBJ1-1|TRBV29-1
TGCAGCGTGGGACAGGGGGGGAACACTGAAGCTTTCTTT
CSVGQGGNTEAFF
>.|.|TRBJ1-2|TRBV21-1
TGTGCCAGCAGCAAAGGGCGGGGGAAGGGGGCTAACTATGGCTACACCTTC
CASSKGRGKGANYGYTF
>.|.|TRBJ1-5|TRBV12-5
TGTGCTAGTGGTTTGGAAAGAGGAGGGCTTGATCAGCCCCAGCATTTT
CASGLERGGLDQPQHF
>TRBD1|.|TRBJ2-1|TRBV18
TGTGCCAGCTCACCATTAACAGGGGGCAATGAGCAGTTCTTC
CASSPLTGGNEQFF
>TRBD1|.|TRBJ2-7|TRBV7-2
TGTGCCAGCAGCTTCACAGGGGGCGCGGTGGGCAACGAGCAGTACTTC
CASSFTGGAVGNEQYF
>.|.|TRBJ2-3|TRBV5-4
TGTGCCAGCAGCCCCCAAGCTAGCACAGATACGCAGTATTTT
CASSPQASTDTQYF
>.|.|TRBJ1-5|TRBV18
TGTGCCAGCTCACTACAGGGAAGGGATCAGCCCCAGCATTTT
CASSLQGRDQPQHF
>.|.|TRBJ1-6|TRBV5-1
TGCGCCAGCAGCTCGTTACAGGGTGATAATTCACCCCTCCACTTT
CASSSLQGDNSPLHF
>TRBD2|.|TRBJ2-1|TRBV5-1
TGCGCCAGCAGCTCCCAAAAGACTAGCGGGAGGGCCGTTGAGCAGTTCTTC
CASSSQKTSGRAVEQFF
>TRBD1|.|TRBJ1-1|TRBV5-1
TGCGCCAGCAGCTCGGGACAGCCAAACACTGAAGCTTTCTTT
CASSSGQPNTEAFF
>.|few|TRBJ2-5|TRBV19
TGTGCCAGTAGTGCAGGGGTACAAGAGACCCAGTACTTC
CASSAGVQETQYF
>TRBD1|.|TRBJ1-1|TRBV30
TGTGCCTGGACCATATTAGGGGGCTTCACTGAAGCTTTCTTT
CAWTILGGFTEAFF
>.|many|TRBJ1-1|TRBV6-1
TGTGCCAGCAGTGAAATCCGAGCGGACACTGAAGCTTTCTTT
CASSEIRADTEAFF
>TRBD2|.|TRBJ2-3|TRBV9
TGTGCCAGCAGCGTCTCTAGCGGGGTAGGGCAGTATTTT
CASSVSSGVGQYF
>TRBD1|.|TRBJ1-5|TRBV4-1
TGCGCCAGCAGCCCCCCAGGGGGCCAGCCCCAGCATTTT
CASSPPGGQPQHF
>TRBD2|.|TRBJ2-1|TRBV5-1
TGCGCCAGCAGCACCGGGACTAGCGGGTCCTTATACAATGAGCAGTTCTTC
CASSTGTSGSLYNEQFF
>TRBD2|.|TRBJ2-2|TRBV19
TGTGCCAGCGAAGGGCTAGCGGGAGGAACCGGGGAGCTGTTTTTT
CASEGLAGGTGELFF
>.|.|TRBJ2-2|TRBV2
TGTGCCAGCACCTCGCGGGGCGCGGGTACCGGGGAGCTGTTTTTT
CASTSRGAGTGELFF
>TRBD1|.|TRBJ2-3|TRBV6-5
TGTGCCAGCCAGGGGGCAGGCTGGGATACGCAGTATTTT
CASQGAGWDTQYF
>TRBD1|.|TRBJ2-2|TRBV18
TGTGCCAGCTCACCACAGGGGGCGCACACCGGGGAGCTGTTTTTT
CASSPQGAHTGELFF
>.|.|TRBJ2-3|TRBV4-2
TGTGCCAGCAGCCCAAGGCCTGGCGGGATGGTAGATACGCAGTATTTT
CASSPRPGGMVDTQYF
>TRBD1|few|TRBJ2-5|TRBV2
TGTGCCAGCAGTCAGGACAGGGGAGAGACCCAGTACTTC
CASSQDRGETQYF
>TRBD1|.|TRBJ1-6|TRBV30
TGTGCCTGGAGTGCCCGACAGGGGGCCGATTCACCCCTCCACTTT
CAWSARQGADSPLHF
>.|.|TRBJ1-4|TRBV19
TGTGCCAGTAGTATTGGGGGCGGCGAAAAACTGTTTTTT
CASSIGGGEKLFF
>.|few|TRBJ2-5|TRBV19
TGTGCCAGTAGTCCCCAGGGGCAAGAGACCCAGTACTTC
CASSPQGQETQYF
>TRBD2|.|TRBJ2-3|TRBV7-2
TGTGCCAGCAGATACGGTAGGGGGACTAGCGAACGCACAGATACGCAGTATTTT
CASRYGRGTSERTDTQYF
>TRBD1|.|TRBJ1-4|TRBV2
TGTGCCAGCGACCGGGACAGGGATGAAAAACTGTTTTTT
CASDRDRDEKLFF
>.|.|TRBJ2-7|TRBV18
TGTGCCAGCTCACCGGACAAAAACAGGGCCCTAGAGCAGTACTTC
CASSPDKNRALEQYF
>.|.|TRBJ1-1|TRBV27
TGTGCCAGCAGTTTAGGCAGGATGAACACTGAAGCTTTCTTT
CASSLGRMNTEAFF
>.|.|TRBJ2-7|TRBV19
TGTGCCAGTAGTCCCAGGACTGGGATTTCCTACGAGCAGTACTTC
CASSPRTGISYEQYF
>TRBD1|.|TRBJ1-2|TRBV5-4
TGTGCCAGCAGCCCTAGGACAGGGGGCAACTATGGCTACACCTTC
CASSPRTGGNYGYTF